The rows below give T cell receptor beta chains drawn from one sample of a study of T cells after yellow fever vaccination. In TCRdb, the 5' RACE reads were re-called with MiXCR into one record per CDR3 protein. The sample lists about 340,000 distinct CDR3 sequences, about an eighth occurring once. Sequencing used CD4+ T cells sorted from PBMCs, obtained 15 days after the yellow fever booster vaccination. The source of these receptors is a man between 18 and 35 years old who received the YFV17D yellow fever vaccine. Each CDR3 is given with its conserved first and last residue. D genes are given only for firm matches. Clone size, where shown, is once, few, many, or a class for clones that have expanded.

clone size: many
J gene: TRBJ1-2
V gene: TRBV7-2
D gene: .
CDR3 DNA: TGTGCCAGCACCCCTCCCACGACAGCCGTCTATGGCTACACCTTC
CDR3 protein: CASTPPTTAVYGYTF

clone size: .
J gene: TRBJ2-2
V gene: TRBV9
D gene: TRBD1
CDR3 DNA: TGTGCCAGCAGCGCATCCGGGACAGGGGATACCGGGGAGCTGTTTTTT
CDR3 protein: CASSASGTGDTGELFF

clone size: few
J gene: TRBJ2-7
V gene: TRBV9
D gene: .
CDR3 DNA: TGTGCCAGCAGCCCCAAGGCGACGGGTTCCTTAATCTACGAGCAGTACTTC
CDR3 protein: CASSPKATGSLIYEQYF

clone size: .
J gene: TRBJ1-2
V gene: TRBV7-2
D gene: .
CDR3 DNA: TGTGCCAGCAGCTTAGTTCTGGCGATAGCTAACTATGGCTACACCTTC
CDR3 protein: CASSLVLAIANYGYTF

clone size: .
J gene: TRBJ2-3
V gene: TRBV18
D gene: .
CDR3 DNA: TGTGCCAGCTCACTCGGCGGGGCCACGGGAGATACGCAGTATTTT
CDR3 protein: CASSLGGATGDTQYF

clone size: few
J gene: TRBJ2-5
V gene: TRBV11-2
D gene: .
CDR3 DNA: TGTGCCAGCAGCTTATTTGAGGGGGAGACCCAGTACTTC
CDR3 protein: CASSLFEGETQYF

clone size: few
J gene: TRBJ1-1
V gene: TRBV6-5
D gene: TRBD1
CDR3 DNA: TGTGCCAGCAGGGAGGGACAGGGGCACACTGAAGCTTTCTTT
CDR3 protein: CASREGQGHTEAFF

clone size: many
J gene: TRBJ2-3
V gene: TRBV5-1
D gene: .
CDR3 DNA: TGCGCCAGCAACCGAGCGGAAATTACAGATACGCAGTATTTT
CDR3 protein: CASNRAEITDTQYF

clone size: many
J gene: TRBJ1-6
V gene: TRBV5-1
D gene: TRBD1
CDR3 DNA: TGCGCCAGCAGCTTTACCGGTGGAGGGGGCGCGGGGAATTCACCCCTCCACTTT
CDR3 protein: CASSFTGGGGAGNSPLHF

clone size: many
J gene: TRBJ2-5
V gene: TRBV11-2
D gene: TRBD2
CDR3 DNA: TGTGCCAGCAGGCGTACTAGCGGGGGGGTCCCCGGCTGGGAGACCCAGTACTTC
CDR3 protein: CASRRTSGGVPGWETQYF